Listed below are T cell receptor beta chains from one sample, sequenced in a study of OX40 agonist ivuxolimab in advanced cancers. Produced via immunoSEQ multiplex PCR; TCRdb's table is partial and in-frame only. The sample has roughly 18,000 clones; 67% are singletons. The sequencing used CD4+ or CD8+ T cells sorted from blood, collected in a trial of the OX40 agonist ivuxolimab. The receptor source for this set is an adult with an advanced solid tumor such as melanoma, head and neck, liver or kidney cancer. The CDR3 runs from the conserved cysteine through the conserved F or W. The order of the fields is CDR3 length, J gene, D gene, V gene, clone size, CDR3 DNA, CDR3 protein. A D gene is named only where the DNA matches it firmly. Clone size appears in some rows only: once, few, many, or a class for an expanded clone.

15 TRBJ2-3 . TRBV23-1 . TGCGCCAGCAGTCAATCTGTAGGCAACACTATCAAGCAGTATTTT CASSQSVGNTIKQYF
16 TRBJ1-4 TRBD1 TRBV6-1 . TGTGCCAGCAGTGGGTACAGGGGAGGAACTAATGAAAAACTGTTTTTT CASSGYRGGTNEKLFF
15 TRBJ2-5 TRBD1 TRBV27 . TGTGCCAGCAGTTTGTCCGGGACAGGTGGAGAGACCCAGTACTTC CASSLSGTGGETQYF
17 TRBJ2-3 TRBD2 TRBV5-1 . TGCGCCAGCAGCTCTGCCTCGGGGGGAGGCATGGAAGATACGCAGTATTTT CASSSASGGGMEDTQYF
15 TRBJ1-2 . TRBV5-4 . TGCGCCAGCAGCCAAGGCACGCAGGGAACCTATGGCTACACCTTC CASSQGTQGTYGYTF
16 TRBJ2-2 . TRBV5-1 medium-sized TGCGCCAGCAGCCCCCTGGAGACAGACTTCACCGGGGAGCTGTTTTTT CASSPLETDFTGELFF
15 TRBJ1-4 . TRBV10-3 medium-sized TGTGCCATCAGTGAGTCTCAAGTCCCCAATGAAAAACTGTTTTTT CAISESQVPNEKLFF
15 TRBJ2-1 TRBD2 TRBV19 once TGTGCCAGTAGCAGTCTAGCGGAGGTGTACAATGAGCAGTTCTTC CASSSLAEVYNEQFF
15 TRBJ2-3 . TRBV6-5 . TGTGCCAGCAGTTACTCGGAGGGAGAGGGAGATACGCAGTATTTT CASSYSEGEGDTQYF
15 TRBJ2-7 . TRBV27 . TGTGCCAGCAGTTCACAGGGGGGGTTAACCTACGAGCAGTACTTC CASSSQGGLTYEQYF
15 TRBJ1-5 TRBD1 TRBV27 few TGTGCCAGCAGAAATGGACAGGGTAGGCATCAGCCCCAGCATTTT CASRNGQGRHQPQHF
17 TRBJ2-1 . TRBV7-2 . TGTGCCAGCAGCACCCAGATGGACGGCAGCTCCTACAATGAGCAGTTCTTC CASSTQMDGSSYNEQFF
16 TRBJ2-1 . TRBV15 few TGTGCCACCAGCAGAGGTGCCAGCGGCCTATACAATGAGCAGTTCTTC CATSRGASGLYNEQFF
14 TRBJ2-3 . TRBV29-1 . TGCAGCGTTGAAAAGGTTAAGGTCGCAGATACGCAGTATTTT CSVEKVKVADTQYF
11 TRBJ2-1 . TRBV13 . TGTGCCAGCAGCTTAGACGCTGAGCAGTTCTTC CASSLDAEQFF
14 TRBJ2-5 TRBD2 TRBV9 . TGTGCCAGCAGCGTTGGACTAGTCAGAGAGACCCAGTACTTC CASSVGLVRETQYF
15 TRBJ2-5 TRBD1 TRBV19 few TGTGCCAGTAGTCCCCAACGGACAGGCGGAGAGACCCAGTACTTC CASSPQRTGGETQYF
15 TRBJ2-3 . TRBV14 . TGTGCCAGCAGCCAGGCAGCGGAGAGCACAGATACGCAGTATTTT CASSQAAESTDTQYF
16 TRBJ2-7 . TRBV4-1 few TGCGCCAGCAGCCAGACGGACTACATAAGCGGGTACGAGCAGTACTTC CASSQTDYISGYEQYF
15 TRBJ2-7 . TRBV6-6 . TGTGCCAGCACCATAGAGGGGGGAGGAGCCTACGAGCAGTACTTC CASTIEGGGAYEQYF
14 TRBJ2-1 TRBD2 TRBV27 . TGTGCCAGCAAGAGGACTAGCGGATACAATGAGCAGTTCTTC CASKRTSGYNEQFF
15 TRBJ1-1 . TRBV27 few TGTGCCAGCAGTTTATCGTCCGGCTTGGGTTCTGAAGCTTTCTTT CASSLSSGLGSEAFF
15 TRBJ2-1 TRBD2 TRBV10-3 once TGTGCCACCGAGCCAACTAGCGGTAGAGACAATGAGCAGTTCTTC CATEPTSGRDNEQFF
15 TRBJ2-7 . TRBV15 . TGTGCCACCAGCAGAGACAGGGGACCCTCCTACGAGCAGTACTTC CATSRDRGPSYEQYF
16 TRBJ2-7 . TRBV4-1 few TGCGCCAGCAGCCAAGCAACGGGACTCCACTCCTACGAGCAGTACTTC CASSQATGLHSYEQYF
17 TRBJ1-2 TRBD1 TRBV11-2 . TGTGCCAGCAGCTTAACTATCCGGGACAGCACTAACTATGGCTACACCTTC CASSLTIRDSTNYGYTF
15 TRBJ2-3 TRBD2 TRBV6-4 medium-sized TGTGCCAGCAGTGAACTAGCGGGAGGTGAGGATACGCAGTATTTT CASSELAGGEDTQYF
15 TRBJ2-7 TRBD1 TRBV6-5 medium-sized TGTGCCAGCAGTTACTCGGGACAGGGGGGTAGGGAGCAGTACTTC CASSYSGQGGREQYF
17 TRBJ2-1 . TRBV9 few TGTGCCAGCAGCGTAGCCCTCGACTTGAGCTCCTACAATGAGCAGTTCTTC CASSVALDLSSYNEQFF
11 TRBJ1-4 . TRBV9 once TGTGCCAGCAGCCGAGCCGGAAAACTGTTTTTT CASSRAGKLFF
15 TRBJ2-7 . TRBV4-1 . TGCGCCAGCAGCCAAGTAACAGGGTACTCCTACGAGCAGTACTTC CASSQVTGYSYEQYF
13 TRBJ1-1 . TRBV7-6 . TGTGCCAGCAGCCCGGGACTTCACACTGAAGCTTTCTTT CASSPGLHTEAFF
15 TRBJ2-3 TRBD1 TRBV4-2 once TGTGCCAGCAGCTGGGGGACAGAAGTCACAGATACGCAGTATTTT CASSWGTEVTDTQYF
14 TRBJ2-2 TRBD1 TRBV27 few TGTGCCAGTTCGGGACAGATGAACACCGGGGAGCTGTTTTTT CASSGQMNTGELFF
13 TRBJ2-7 . TRBV11-1 few TGTGCCAGCAGCTTCGCCAGCTCCTACGAGCAGTACTTC CASSFASSYEQYF
14 TRBJ2-7 TRBD1 TRBV11-2 . TGTGCCAGCATGGCCAGGGGGCTGTCCTACGAGCAGTACTTC CASMARGLSYEQYF
14 TRBJ1-2 . TRBV15 . TGTGCCACCAGCAAAGATGGGGGACCTCGGCCACTCACCTTC CATSKDGGPRPLTF